The 5 T cell receptor beta chains presented below share a single source sample, sequenced in a study of T cell responses to AZD1222 COVID-19 vaccine. Some clones are missing from TCRdb's copy, which holds only in-frame ones; the method was immunoSEQ multiplex PCR. This table has roughly 100,000 clones, 88% appearing once. The sequenced sample was peripheral blood, obtained on day 0 of AZD1222 vaccination. Receptors originate from an adult in good health.

This chain links TRBV28 with TRBJ2-3; D may be TRBD1 or TRBD2 (5 bases each). Germline values: CDR1 MDHEN, CDR2 SYDVKM. The V gene lost 3 bases and the J gene lost 6 bases, with 19 bases spanning the gap. The CDR3 extends over 16 amino acids. This CDR3 is CASSFGTGTWADTQYF. The CDR3 nucleotides read TGTGCCAGCAGTTTTGGGACCGGGACCTGGGCCGATACGCAGTATTTT.

The chain joins TRBV4-2 to TRBJ2-7, with 10 bases that match TRBD2. Looked up from germline, CDR1 is LGHNA and CDR2 is YNFKEQ. The CDR3 is 19 residues long. V shed 0 bases and J 3 bases; nucleotides not matched to a gene: 14. CDR3 region: CASSQDISRRLAGVYEQYF. CDR3 nucleotide sequence: TGTGCCAGCAGCCAAGACATAAGTCGGAGACTAGCGGGCGTCTACGAGCAGTACTTC.

The chain has TRBV10-3 and TRBJ2-3; weak D call: TRBD1 (6 bases). V lost 2 bases to trimming and J lost 1 base, with 13 bases between them. The CDR3 has 16 residues. Germline V gives CDR1 ENHRY, CDR2 SYGVKD. The DNA for the CDR3 is TGTGCCATCAGTGAGGATCAGGGGAAGGGCACAGATACGCAGTATTTT. It encodes CAISEDQGKGTDTQYF.

This clone was seen more than once but under ten times. This chain links TRBV6-4 with TRBJ2-3; tentative D call: TRBD2 (6 bases). The CDR3 is made up of 14 amino acids. V lost 3 bases, J lost 2 bases, and 9 bases lay in between. Germline V CDR1 and CDR2: MRHNA, SNTAGT. The CDR3 loop is CASSELATTDTQYF. The CDR3 DNA reads as TGTGCCAGCAGTGAGCTAGCGACCACAGATACGCAGTATTTT.

The chain joins TRBV28 to TRBJ2-2; D is possibly TRBD2 (6 bases). V lost 5 bases and J lost 6, with 19 bases in between. Per the germline V gene, CDR1 is MDHEN and CDR2 is SYDVKM. This CDR3 spans 16 amino acids. CDR3 nucleotides: TGTGCCAGCAGTCCGCCCGGGGCGGGGAATCCCGGGGAGCTGTTTTTT. Translation: CASSPPGAGNPGELFF. Full variable domain (rest looked up from reference TRBV28 and TRBJ2-2): DVKVTQSSRYLVKRTGEKVFLECVQDMDHENMFWYRQDPGLGLRLIYFSYDVKMKEKGDIPEGYSVSREKKERFSLILESASTNQTSMYLCASSPPGAGNPGELFFGEGSRLTVL.